Listed below are T cell receptor beta chains from one sample, sequenced in a study of cytomegalovirus exposure and HLA in healthy donors. The repertoire was sequenced with immunoSEQ multiplex PCR; TCRdb's copy has only in-frame clones and lacks some. The sample yields about 100,000 clones, approximately 80% seen once. The sequenced sample was PBMCs. The receptors derive from a woman in her sixties or seventies in good health and CMV-seropositive. The CDR3 runs from the conserved cysteine through the conserved F or W. A D gene is named only where the DNA matches it firmly. The size of a clone is reported for some rows only, either as once, few or many, or as a class for expanded clones.

J gene: TRBJ1-1; V gene: TRBV19; clone size: once; D gene: NA; CDR3 protein: CASSIKRGGGTEAFF; CDR3 DNA: TGTGCCAGTAGTATTAAGCGGGGCGGAGGAACTGAAGCTTTCTTT
J gene: TRBJ2-2; V gene: TRBV7-9; clone size: NA; D gene: TRBD1; CDR3 protein: CASSQDRVRELFF; CDR3 DNA: TGTGCCAGCAGCCAAGACAGGGTCCGGGAGCTGTTTTTT
J gene: TRBJ1-1; V gene: TRBV7-3; clone size: NA; D gene: TRBD1; CDR3 protein: CASSPQGAGTEAFF; CDR3 DNA: TGTGCCAGCAGCCCACAGGGGGCAGGCACTGAAGCTTTCTTT
J gene: TRBJ1-6; V gene: TRBV6-6; clone size: NA; D gene: TRBD1; CDR3 protein: CASRDGQGGSPLHF; CDR3 DNA: TGTGCCAGCAGGGACGGACAGGGAGGGTCACCCCTCCACTTT
J gene: TRBJ1-2; V gene: TRBV6-6; clone size: NA; D gene: TRBD1; CDR3 protein: CASRDDRVYTF; CDR3 DNA: TGTGCCAGCAGGGACGACAGGGTTTACACCTTC
J gene: TRBJ2-7; V gene: TRBV7-5; clone size: NA; D gene: NA; CDR3 protein: CARSSHRTTDEQYF; CDR3 DNA: TGTGCCAGAAGCTCCCACCGGACTACTGACGAGCAGTACTTC
J gene: TRBJ2-1; V gene: TRBV19; clone size: once; D gene: TRBD2; CDR3 protein: CASSKASGSYSYNEQFF; CDR3 DNA: TGTGCCAGTAGTAAGGCTAGCGGGAGCTACTCCTACAATGAGCAGTTCTTC
J gene: TRBJ2-2; V gene: TRBV30; clone size: NA; D gene: NA; CDR3 protein: CAWSVPGTGELFF; CDR3 DNA: TGTGCCTGGAGTGTACCGGGGACCGGGGAGCTGTTTTTT
J gene: TRBJ2-1; V gene: TRBV18; clone size: NA; D gene: TRBD1; CDR3 protein: CASSPQGQGSNEQFF; CDR3 DNA: TGTGCCAGCTCACCACAGGGACAGGGCTCCAATGAGCAGTTCTTC
J gene: TRBJ2-1; V gene: TRBV9; clone size: NA; D gene: TRBD2; CDR3 protein: CASSPGTSAGNEQFF; CDR3 DNA: TGTGCCAGCAGCCCCGGGACTAGCGCTGGCAATGAGCAGTTCTTC
J gene: TRBJ1-1; V gene: TRBV19; clone size: NA; D gene: TRBD1; CDR3 protein: CASSIRGRRTTEAFF; CDR3 DNA: TGTGCCAGTAGTATAAGGGGGCGAAGGACCACTGAAGCTTTCTTT
J gene: TRBJ2-3; V gene: TRBV7-9; clone size: NA; D gene: TRBD2; CDR3 protein: CASSESGGITDTQYF; CDR3 DNA: TGTGCCAGCAGCGAAAGCGGGGGCATCACAGATACGCAGTATTTT
J gene: TRBJ1-2; V gene: TRBV7-9; clone size: NA; D gene: TRBD1; CDR3 protein: CASSAKEGAYGYTF; CDR3 DNA: TGTGCCAGCAGCGCCAAGGAGGGGGCCTATGGCTACACCTTC
J gene: TRBJ2-5; V gene: TRBV6-1; clone size: NA; D gene: NA; CDR3 protein: CASRSLAVQETQYF; CDR3 DNA: TGTGCCAGCAGGTCTTTAGCGGTCCAAGAGACCCAGTACTTC
J gene: TRBJ1-2; V gene: TRBV27; clone size: NA; D gene: TRBD1; CDR3 protein: CASSGTGALNYGYTF; CDR3 DNA: TGTGCCAGCAGCGGGACAGGGGCCCTCAACTATGGCTACACCTTC
J gene: TRBJ2-1; V gene: TRBV7-3; clone size: NA; D gene: TRBD2; CDR3 protein: CASSLTSLAGYNEQFF; CDR3 DNA: TGTGCCAGCAGCTTAACGAGTCTAGCGGGTTACAATGAGCAGTTCTTC
J gene: TRBJ2-3; V gene: TRBV19; clone size: NA; D gene: TRBD2; CDR3 protein: CASSIGLAGGQDTQYF; CDR3 DNA: TGTGCCAGTAGTATAGGCCTAGCGGGAGGGCAGGATACGCAGTATTTT
J gene: TRBJ1-5; V gene: TRBV2; clone size: NA; D gene: NA; CDR3 protein: CASQGSQGSNQPQHF; CDR3 DNA: TGTGCCAGCCAAGGGTCCCAGGGGAGCAATCAGCCCCAGCATTTT
J gene: TRBJ2-2; V gene: TRBV6-6; clone size: NA; D gene: TRBD2; CDR3 protein: CASSRTSGRNTGELFF; CDR3 DNA: TGTGCCAGCAGTCGGACTAGCGGAAGAAACACCGGGGAGCTGTTTTTT
J gene: TRBJ1-1; V gene: TRBV2; clone size: few; D gene: TRBD1; CDR3 protein: CASLEAGQVEAFF; CDR3 DNA: TGTGCCAGTCTCGAGGCGGGACAGGTCGAAGCTTTCTTT
J gene: TRBJ1-5; V gene: TRBV2; clone size: NA; D gene: TRBD1; CDR3 protein: CASSPDRGSNQPQHF; CDR3 DNA: TGTGCCAGCAGTCCCGACAGGGGTAGCAATCAGCCCCAGCATTTT
J gene: TRBJ2-7; V gene: TRBV5-8; clone size: NA; D gene: TRBD2; CDR3 protein: CASRLTSGIPEQYF; CDR3 DNA: TGTGCCAGCAGACTCACTAGCGGGATTCCCGAGCAGTACTTC
J gene: TRBJ2-3; V gene: TRBV7-2; clone size: NA; D gene: TRBD2; CDR3 protein: CASSAGLAGTDTQYF; CDR3 DNA: TGTGCCAGCAGCGCCGGACTAGCGGGCACAGATACACAGTATTTT
J gene: TRBJ2-5; V gene: TRBV7-2; clone size: once; D gene: NA; CDR3 protein: CASSLSGTSGQETQYF; CDR3 DNA: TGTGCCAGCAGCTTAAGTGGGACATCAGGACAAGAGACCCAGTACTTC
J gene: TRBJ1-1; V gene: TRBV7-8; clone size: NA; D gene: NA; CDR3 protein: CASSPARDLHGQAFF; CDR3 DNA: TGTGCCAGCAGCCCGGCGAGGGATCTCCATGGTCAAGCTTTCTTT
J gene: TRBJ2-5; V gene: TRBV18; clone size: NA; D gene: NA; CDR3 protein: CASSPMAGRLETQYF; CDR3 DNA: TGTGCCAGCTCACCGATGGCAGGGCGTTTGGAGACCCAGTACTTC
J gene: TRBJ2-3; V gene: TRBV9; clone size: NA; D gene: NA; CDR3 protein: CASSVQAVSRGTDTQYF; CDR3 DNA: TGTGCCAGCAGCGTCCAAGCGGTTTCGAGGGGCACAGATACGCAGTATTTT
J gene: TRBJ1-2; V gene: TRBV6-6; clone size: NA; D gene: NA; CDR3 protein: CASSYAETGKGYGYTF; CDR3 DNA: TGTGCCAGCAGTTACGCCGAGACAGGCAAAGGGTATGGCTACACCTTC
J gene: TRBJ2-7; V gene: TRBV6-5; clone size: few; D gene: NA; CDR3 protein: CASKTTYEQYF; CDR3 DNA: TGTGCCAGCAAGACTACCTACGAGCAGTACTTC
J gene: TRBJ1-2; V gene: TRBV27; clone size: once; D gene: NA; CDR3 protein: CASSPLGNYGYTF; CDR3 DNA: TGTGCCAGCAGTCCCCTGGGCAACTATGGCTACACCTTC
J gene: TRBJ2-2; V gene: TRBV7-2; clone size: NA; D gene: TRBD2; CDR3 protein: CASSLGGSAGELFF; CDR3 DNA: TGTGCCAGCAGCTTGGGAGGGAGTGCCGGGGAGCTGTTTTTT
J gene: TRBJ2-7; V gene: TRBV9; clone size: NA; D gene: TRBD1; CDR3 protein: CASSSGTGVGGEQYF; CDR3 DNA: TGTGCCAGCAGCTCCGGGACAGGGGTTGGAGGCGAGCAGTACTTC